The entry below gives a single T cell receptor beta chain sequence along with its context. This record comes from a study of CD8 T cells in Susac syndrome. Sequencing of TCR beta drew on CD8+ and CD4+ T cells from blood. The authors negatively isolated CD8+ and CD4+ T cells and FACS-enriched TEMRA cells. This CDR3 is built from 15 residues. J was trimmed by 9 bases and V by 3 bases; bases with no gene match: 12. Germline V gene lookup returns CDR1 GTSNPN and CDR2 SVGIG (reference sequence). Random hexamers were used to reverse transcribe an amount of about 0.45 to 1 ug RNA. Each CDR3 protein gets one entry after TCRdb re-called the immunoSEQ multiplex PCR reads with MiXCR. The sample records more than 65,000 distinct CDR3 sequences, roughly 94% being singletons.

The specimen sequenced was CD8+ T cells from PBMCs. The chain links TRBV30 to TRBJ2-3, with 10 bases that match TRBD2. The sequence was collected from a human donor in good health. The CDR3 spells CAWSWLAGVGDTQYF. CDR3 DNA sequence: TGTGCCTGGAGCTGGCTAGCGGGGGTTGGAGACACGCAGTATTTT.